Shown below are 10 T cell receptor beta chains from a single sample sequenced in a study of T-cell memory formation after mild COVID-19. TCRdb processed the 5' RACE reads anew with MiXCR; each CDR3 protein has one entry. The data contain roughly 480,000 distinct CDR3 sequences, roughly 23% of them singletons. The sequencing input was PBMCs or a T cell subset sorted from them (not recorded which). The source is an adult woman who had mild COVID-19 (a few samples of this study predate the infection). Cell type and time point are not known.

This clonotype was found a few times. The V gene is TRBV20-1, the J gene TRBJ1-2; a possible D gene is TRBD1 (6 bases). V was clipped by 6 bases and J by 0 bases, with 14 bases between them. The germline V gene encodes CDR1 DFQATT and CDR2 SNEGSKA (reference sequence). The CDR3 sequence is 14 residues long. The CDR3 region is CSAEDRVANYGYTF. CDR3 nucleotide sequence: TGCAGTGCCGAGGACAGAGTAGCTAACTATGGCTACACCTTC.

The chain joins TRBV5-8 to TRBJ1-4; 8 bases map to TRBD1. J was trimmed by 4 bases and V by 1 base; bases with no gene match: 15. CDR3 length equals 19 residues. Per the germline V gene, CDR1 is SGHTS and CDR2 is YDEGEE. The CDR3 sequence: CASSLMDRVLFTGNEKLFF. In nucleotides, the CDR3 is TGTGCCAGCAGCTTGATGGACAGGGTCCTGTTTACGGGTAATGAAAAACTGTTTTTT.

This rearrangement joins TRBV12-3 or TRBV12-4 to TRBJ1-4; D is ambiguous. V dropped 6 bases and J dropped 3 bases, with 14 bases sitting between them. This CDR3 is built from 15 residues. The CDR3 loop is CASSTLLDPNEKLFF. DNA for the CDR3: TGTGCCAGCAGCACCCTACTGGACCCTAATGAAAAACTGTTTTTT.

The rearrangement uses TRBV6-6 and TRBJ2-7; D ambiguous. Trimming removed 4 bases at V and 5 bases at J, with 12 bases between. The CDR3 runs 13 residues. Germline V CDR1 and CDR2: MNHNY, SVGAGI (reference sequence). In nucleotides, the CDR3 is TGTGCCAGCAGTTCTACCACTGTCCACGAGCAGTACTTC. This translates into CASSSTTVHEQYF.

J is TRBJ2-1 and V is TRBV9; no clear D gene. From germline, CDR1 is SGDLS and CDR2 YYNGEE. Trimming pared 4 bases from V and 1 base from J, leaving 15 bases between. This CDR3 comprises 16 residues. The DNA of the CDR3 is TGTGCCAGCAGCCCCCACCTTGGTGGATCCTACAATGAGCAGTTCTTC. This gives the protein CASSPHLGGSYNEQFF.

In its sample, this clonotype was seen a few times. V gene TRBV12-3 or TRBV12-4 combines with J gene TRBJ1-1; D unresolved. Trimming took 6 bases from V and 8 from J, leaving 22 bases between them. This CDR3 region has 15 residues. The CDR3 is CASSIEAPPVSEAFF. For the CDR3, the DNA is TGTGCCAGCAGCATTGAAGCCCCCCCAGTCTCCGAAGCTTTCTTT.

This clonotype was detected only a few times. The rearrangement links TRBV11-3 to TRBJ2-5; TRBD1 might be the D (5 bases). V was shortened by 4 bases and J by 0 bases, with 21 bases between the two germline ends. CDR1 is SGHNT and CDR2 is YENEEA in the germline V gene. The CDR3 covers 18 residues. The CDR3 nucleotides are TGTGCCAGCAGCTCCACCCAGAACAGGATAACGTACCAAGAGACCCAGTACTTC. Translating gives CASSSTQNRITYQETQYF.

The table lists this clonotype with a few counts. The chain combines TRBV5-1 with TRBJ2-5; D gene uncertain. Trimming removed 3 bases at V and 5 bases at J, with 14 bases between. This CDR3 comprises 14 residues. Germline V gene data show CDR1 as SGHRS and CDR2 as YFSETQ. The chain's CDR3 is CASSSRGGMETQYF. In DNA, the CDR3 is TGCGCCAGCAGCTCCCGTGGCGGTATGGAGACCCAGTACTTC.

This clonotype has a handful of counts. The rearrangement links TRBV7-7 to TRBJ2-5, with D perhaps TRBD1 or TRBD2 (5 bases each). Germline V gene lookup returns CDR1 SSHAT and CDR2 FNYEAQ (reference sequence). This CDR3 contains 13 residues. Trimming stripped 7 bases from V and 2 bases from J, with 11 bases between. CDR3 region: CASTTGRQETQYF. CDR3 sequence (DNA): TGTGCCAGCACCACGGGACGGCAAGAGACCCAGTACTTC.

V and J are TRBV9 and TRBJ2-2; unclear D gene. The germline V and J ends were trimmed by 0 bases and 0 bases, with 6 bases remaining between them. Germline CDR1 is SGDLS and CDR2 is YYNGEE. The CDR3 has 15 residues. In DNA, the CDR3 is TGTGCCAGCAGCGTAGGGAGTTCGAACACCGGGGAGCTGTTTTTT. This codes for CASSVGSSNTGELFF.